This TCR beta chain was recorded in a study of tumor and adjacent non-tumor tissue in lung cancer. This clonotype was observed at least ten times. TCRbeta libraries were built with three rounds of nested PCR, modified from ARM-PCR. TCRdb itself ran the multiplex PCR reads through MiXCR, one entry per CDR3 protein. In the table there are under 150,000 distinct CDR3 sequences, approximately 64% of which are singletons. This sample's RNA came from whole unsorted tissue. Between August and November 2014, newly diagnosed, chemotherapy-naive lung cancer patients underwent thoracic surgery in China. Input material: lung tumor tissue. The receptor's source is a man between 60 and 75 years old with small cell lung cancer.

This chain's CDR3 is CSAASASGPTGPQYF. For the CDR3, the DNA is TGCAGTGCCGCGTCGGCTAGCGGGCCCACCGGGCCGCAGTATTTT. The chain is built from TRBV20-1 and TRBJ2-3; TRBD2 aligns across 8 bases. CDR1 is DFQATT, CDR2 SNEGSKA, per germline (reference sequence). J gave up 10 bases and V 6 bases, and 18 bases lay outside the gene matches. CDR3 length: 15 residues.